This note documents a single T cell receptor beta chain sequence. The record originates from a study of human T cells and chemical hapten exposure. This sample's time point: pre-sensitization, week 0. This sample's treatment: therapeutic diphenylcyclopropenone sensitization with weekly scalp DPC. TCRdb called the RACE reads again in MiXCR, with one record for every CDR3 protein. The sample gives fewer than 350,000 distinct CDR3 sequences, approximately 7.5% of which show up once; approximately 1.2% is in the top ten. The CDR3 sequence is 14 residues long. Deletions cut 5 bases from V and 4 bases from J, with 14 bases between. Germline V CDR1 and CDR2: SEHNR, FQNEAQ (reference sequence).

The origin of this receptor is a man aged 18 to 30 with alopecia areata. Some clones in this sample may be carry-over from other donors' samples. Sample: whole blood, taken in connection with sensitization to the hapten diphenylcyclopropenone (DPC). The chain combines TRBV7-9 with TRBJ1-1; TRBD1 is a possible D gene (5 bases). The CDR3, as DNA: TGTGCCAGCAGCCTGACGACAGTTGGCACTGAAGCTTTCTTT. Its protein is CASSLTTVGTEAFF. The variable domain in full, completed from reference TRBV7-9 and TRBJ1-1, reads DTGVSQNPRHKITKRGQNVTFRCDPISEHNRLYWYRQTLGQGPEFLTYFQNEAQLEKSRLLSDRFSAERPKGSFSTLEIQRTEQGDSAMYLCASSLTTVGTEAFFGQGTRLTVV.